Presented here are 14 T cell receptor beta chains from one specimen sequenced in a study of blood T cell repertoires in COVID-19. Assay used: immunoSEQ multiplex PCR; TCRdb lists only in-frame clones, some missing. Here the sample spans about 250,000 clones, about 86% being singletons. The sequenced material came from peripheral blood. Receptor source: a man older than 75 with acute or convalescent COVID-19.

The chain employs TRBV3-1 (or the pseudogene TRBV3-2) and TRBJ1-2; D is uncertain. V was shortened by 1 base and J by 3 bases, with 6 bases between the two germline ends. The CDR3 has 13 residues. In germline, CDR1 is LGHDT, CDR2 YNNKEL (reference sequence). The CDR3 loop is CASSQARYYGYTF. In DNA form, the CDR3 reads TGTGCCAGCAGCCAAGCCAGGTACTATGGCTACACCTTC.

The chain links TRBV5-1 to TRBJ2-3; 10 bases are shared with TRBD2. In germline, CDR1 is SGHRS, CDR2 YFSETQ. The ends lost 2 bases at V and 4 bases at J; junction bases unmatched: 4. The CDR3 has 15 amino acids. The chain's CDR3 is CASSFSGRAPDTQYF. CDR3 nucleotide sequence: TGCGCCAGCAGCTTCAGCGGGAGGGCCCCAGATACGCAGTATTTT. Full variable domain (remainder filled in from reference TRBV5-1 and TRBJ2-3): KAGVTQTPRYLIKTRGQQVTLSCSPISGHRSVSWYQQTPGQGLQFLFEYFSETQRNKGNFPGRFSGRQFSNSRSEMNVSTLELGDSALYLCASSFSGRAPDTQYFGPGTRLTVL.

This chain uses TRBV7-9 with TRBJ1-2; 12 positions agree with TRBD1. Per the germline V gene, CDR1 is SEHNR and CDR2 is FQNEAQ (reference sequence). V trimming: 3 bases; J trimming: 8 bases; junction bases outside the gene matches: 4. The CDR3 has 14 amino acids. The DNA of the CDR3 is TGTGCCAGCAGCTTGGGACAGGGGGCTGTCGGCTACACCTTC. It specifies CASSLGQGAVGYTF.

The chain employs TRBV7-2 and TRBJ1-2; TRBD1 matches 7 bases. J gave up 2 bases and V 1 base, and 4 bases lay outside the gene matches. Germline V gene sequence: CDR1 SGHTA, CDR2 FQGNSA. The CDR3 is 15 amino acids. CDR3 sequence reads: CASSLVPGGNYGYTF. DNA of the CDR3: TGTGCCAGCAGCTTAGTCCCAGGGGGGAACTATGGCTACACCTTC.

The gene calls are TRBV28 and TRBJ2-2; 10 positions match TRBD2. Germline CDR1 MDHEN, CDR2 SYDVKM. There are 18 residues in the CDR3. J gave up 8 bases and V 5 bases, and 17 bases lay outside the gene matches. The CDR3 spells CASSLSLRTSGSRGELFF. The CDR3 DNA is TGTGCCAGCAGTCTAAGCCTGAGGACTAGCGGATCTCGGGGGGAGCTGTTTTTT.

The chain recombines TRBV6-1 with TRBJ1-2; D is possibly TRBD1 (5 bases). This CDR3 is built from 14 residues. Germline-derived CDR1 and CDR2 are MNHNS and SASEGT. Trimming stripped 2 bases from V and 0 bases from J, with 7 bases between. DNA of the CDR3: TGTGCCAGCAGTGAAAGGACAACTAACTATGGCTACACCTTC. Its translation is CASSERTTNYGYTF.

V and J are TRBV5-1 and TRBJ2-7, with a tentative D call TRBD1 (6 bases). Trimming cost V 4 bases and J 2 bases, with 16 bases left between them. Germline CDR1 reads SGHRS; CDR2 reads YFSETQ. This CDR3 contains 15 residues. The CDR3: CASSATGIGTYEQYF. CDR3 DNA: TGCGCCAGCAGCGCAACAGGGATTGGGACCTACGAGCAGTACTTC. Full variable domain (outside the CDR3, taken from reference TRBV5-1 and TRBJ2-7): KAGVTQTPRYLIKTRGQQVTLSCSPISGHRSVSWYQQTPGQGLQFLFEYFSETQRNKGNFPGRFSGRQFSNSRSEMNVSTLELGDSALYLCASSATGIGTYEQYFGPGTRLTVT.

The CDR3 region is CSASGSSYNEQFF. The CDR3 nucleotides are TGCAGTGCTAGTGGGAGCTCCTACAATGAGCAGTTCTTC. The chain couples TRBV20-1 to TRBJ2-1, with D perhaps matching TRBD2 (5 bases). The germline gives CDR1 DFQATT, CDR2 SNEGSKA (reference sequence). Trimming removed 3 bases at V and 0 bases at J, with 6 bases between. The CDR3 consists of 13 residues.

V gene TRBV5-4 combines with J gene TRBJ2-1; no firm D call. V shed 2 bases and J shed 7 bases, with 4 bases lying between them. Per the germline V gene, CDR1 is SGHNT and CDR2 is YYREEE (reference sequence). The CDR3 is made up of 11 amino acids. CDR3 residues: CASSFTNEQFF. The CDR3, as DNA: TGTGCCAGCAGCTTCACTAATGAGCAGTTCTTC. The full variable domain, rest sourced from reference TRBV5-4 and TRBJ2-1, is ETGVTQSPTHLIKTRGQQVTLRCSSQSGHNTVSWYQQALGQGPQFIFQYYREEENGRGNFPPRFSGLQFPNYSSELNVNALELDDSALYLCASSFTNEQFFGPGTRLTVL.

This chain uses TRBV10-2 with TRBJ2-1; 7 positions agree with TRBD2. V lost 3 bases and J lost 3; bases outside the gene matches: 8. The CDR3 sequence is 16 residues long. The germline CDR1 and CDR2 sequences are WSHSY and SAAADI. CDR3 residues: CASSEGAGVVYNEQFF. For the CDR3, the DNA is TGCGCCAGCAGTGAAGGTGCGGGAGTAGTCTACAATGAGCAGTTCTTC.

The chain uses TRBV3-1 (or the pseudogene TRBV3-2) and TRBJ2-7, with D tentatively TRBD2 (5 bases). The CDR3 is 12 residues long. Germline V gene sequence: CDR1 LGHDT, CDR2 YNNKEL (reference sequence). V was pared by 0 bases and J by 7 bases, with 7 bases between. In DNA, the CDR3 is TGTGCCAGCAGCCAAGATACGGGGGAGCAGTACTTC. Its translation: CASSQDTGEQYF.

This clone was observed a handful of times. The chain joins TRBV6-5 to TRBJ1-5; D is unresolved. Looked up from germline, CDR1 is MNHEY and CDR2 is SVGAGI. The CDR3 is 15 amino acids. V lost 7 bases to trimming and J lost 0 bases, with 13 bases between them. CDR3 coding DNA: TGTGCCAGCACCGACTACGCTATTAGCAATCAGCCCCAGCATTTT. Translation gives CASTDYAISNQPQHF.

V usage is TRBV29-1 and J usage is TRBJ2-7; weak D call: TRBD1 (6 bases). The CDR3 consists of 13 residues. Germline V lookup: CDR1 SQVTM, CDR2 ANQGSEA. Trimming cost V 7 bases and J 1 base, with 14 bases left between them. CDR3 amino acids: CSAADRQSYEQYF. The CDR3 DNA sequence: TGCAGCGCCGCGGACAGACAATCCTACGAGCAGTACTTC.

This CDR3 reads CASSLEGIEVNSPLHF. The CDR3 nucleotides are TGCGCCAGCAGCTTGGAGGGGATTGAGGTTAATTCACCCCTCCACTTT. This chain joins TRBV5-1 and TRBJ1-6; tentatively, D is TRBD1 (5 bases). CDR1 and CDR2 from the germline V gene are SGHRS and YFSETQ. The length of the CDR3 is 16 residues. V was cut by 0 bases and J by 6 bases, with 13 bases left in between.